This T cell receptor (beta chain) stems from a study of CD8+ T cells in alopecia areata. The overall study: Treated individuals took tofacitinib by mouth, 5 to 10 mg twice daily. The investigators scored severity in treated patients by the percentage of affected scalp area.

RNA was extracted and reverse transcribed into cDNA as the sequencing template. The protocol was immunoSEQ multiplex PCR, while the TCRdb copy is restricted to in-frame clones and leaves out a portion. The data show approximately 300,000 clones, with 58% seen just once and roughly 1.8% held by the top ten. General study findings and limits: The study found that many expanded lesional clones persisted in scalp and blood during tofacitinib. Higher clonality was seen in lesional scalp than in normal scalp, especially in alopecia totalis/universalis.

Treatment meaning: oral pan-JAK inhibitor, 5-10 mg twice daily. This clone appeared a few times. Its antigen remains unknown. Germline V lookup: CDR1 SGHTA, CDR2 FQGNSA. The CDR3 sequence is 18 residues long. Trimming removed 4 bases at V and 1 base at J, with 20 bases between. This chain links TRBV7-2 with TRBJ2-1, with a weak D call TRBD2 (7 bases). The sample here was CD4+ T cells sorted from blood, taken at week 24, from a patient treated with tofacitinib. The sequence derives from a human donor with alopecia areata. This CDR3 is CASSSRSGGGLSYNEQFF. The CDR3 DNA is TGTGCCAGCAGCTCCCGCTCCGGCGGGGGCCTTTCCTACAATGAGCAGTTCTTC.